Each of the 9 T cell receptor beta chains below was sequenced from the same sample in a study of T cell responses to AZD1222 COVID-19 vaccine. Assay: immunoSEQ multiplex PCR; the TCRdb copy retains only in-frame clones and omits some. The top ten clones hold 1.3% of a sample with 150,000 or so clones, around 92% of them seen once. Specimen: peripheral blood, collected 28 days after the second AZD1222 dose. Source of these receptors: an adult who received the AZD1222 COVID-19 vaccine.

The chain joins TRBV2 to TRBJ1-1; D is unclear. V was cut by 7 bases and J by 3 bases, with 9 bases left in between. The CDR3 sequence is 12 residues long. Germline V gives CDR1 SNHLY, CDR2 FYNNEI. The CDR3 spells CASNRVDTEAFF. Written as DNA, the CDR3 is TGTGCCAGCAATCGAGTGGACACTGAAGCTTTCTTT.

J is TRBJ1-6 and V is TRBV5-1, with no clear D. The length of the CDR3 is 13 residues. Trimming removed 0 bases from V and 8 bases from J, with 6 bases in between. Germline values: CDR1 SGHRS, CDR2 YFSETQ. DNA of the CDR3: TGCGCCAGCAGCTTGGAAGGTTATTCACCCCTCCACTTT. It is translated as CASSLEGYSPLHF.

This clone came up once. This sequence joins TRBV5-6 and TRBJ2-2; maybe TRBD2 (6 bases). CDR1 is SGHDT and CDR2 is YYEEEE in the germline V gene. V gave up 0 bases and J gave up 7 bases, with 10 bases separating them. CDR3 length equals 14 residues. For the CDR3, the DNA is TGTGCCAGCAGCTTGGAGGGAGGTAACGGGGAGCTGTTTTTT. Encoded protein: CASSLEGGNGELFF. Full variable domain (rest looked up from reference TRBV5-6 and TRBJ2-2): DAGVTQSPTHLIKTRGQQVTLRCSPKSGHDTVSWYQQALGQGPQFIFQYYEEEERQRGNFPDRFSGHQFPNYSSELNVNALLLGDSALYLCASSLEGGNGELFFGEGSRLTVL.

The CDR3 DNA is TGTGCCTGGAGTGTAGAACTCGGGTCCTACAATGAGCAGTTCTTC. Protein sequence: CAWSVELGSYNEQFF. This chain uses TRBV30 with TRBJ2-1; D call uncertain. Germline V gives CDR1 GTSNPN, CDR2 SVGIG (reference sequence). V shed 0 bases and J shed 1 base, with 10 bases lying between them. CDR3 length: 15 amino acids.

The CDR3 here is CASSIGSIYEQFF. CDR3 DNA sequence: TGTGCCAGTAGTATAGGTTCCATTTATGAGCAGTTCTTC. The chain carries TRBV19 and TRBJ2-1; no firm D call. This CDR3 has 13 amino acids. V was clipped by 1 base and J by 8 bases, with 9 bases between them. Looked up from germline, CDR1 is LNHDA and CDR2 is SQIVND (reference sequence).

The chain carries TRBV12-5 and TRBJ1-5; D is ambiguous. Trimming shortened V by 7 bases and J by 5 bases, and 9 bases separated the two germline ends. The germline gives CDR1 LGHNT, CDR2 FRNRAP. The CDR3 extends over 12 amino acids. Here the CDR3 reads CASAPFDQPQHF. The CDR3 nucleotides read TGTGCTAGTGCCCCTTTTGATCAGCCCCAGCATTTT. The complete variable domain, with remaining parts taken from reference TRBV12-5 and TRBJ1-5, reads DARVTQTPRHKVTEMGQEVTMRCQPILGHNTVFWYRQTMMQGLELLAYFRNRAPLDDSGMPKDRFSAEMPDATLATLKIQPSEPRDSAVYFCASAPFDQPQHFGDGTRLSIL.

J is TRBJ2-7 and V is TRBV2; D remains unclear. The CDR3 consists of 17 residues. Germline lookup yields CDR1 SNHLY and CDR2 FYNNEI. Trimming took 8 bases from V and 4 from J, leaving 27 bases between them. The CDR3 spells CASDLGKVQSGSYEQYF. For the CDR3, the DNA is TGTGCCAGCGACCTGGGAAAAGTCCAATCTGGCAGTTACGAGCAGTACTTC. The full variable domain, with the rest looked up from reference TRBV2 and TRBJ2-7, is EPEVTQTPSHQVTQMGQEVILRCVPISNHLYFYWYRQILGQKVEFLVSFYNNEISEKSEIFDDQFSVERPDGSNFTLKIRSTKLEDSAMYFCASDLGKVQSGSYEQYFGPGTRLTVT.

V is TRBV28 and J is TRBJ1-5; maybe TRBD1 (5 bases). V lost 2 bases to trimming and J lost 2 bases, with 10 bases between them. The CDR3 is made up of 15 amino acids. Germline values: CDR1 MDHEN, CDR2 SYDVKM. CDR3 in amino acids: CASSLQGFGNQPQHF. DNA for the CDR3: TGTGCCAGCAGTTTACAGGGTTTTGGCAATCAGCCCCAGCATTTT.

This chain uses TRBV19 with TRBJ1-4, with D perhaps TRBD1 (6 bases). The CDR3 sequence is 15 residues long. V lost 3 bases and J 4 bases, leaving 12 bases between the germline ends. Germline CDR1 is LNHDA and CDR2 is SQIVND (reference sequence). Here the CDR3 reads CASSMTGGNNEKLFF. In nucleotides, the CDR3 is TGTGCCAGTAGTATGACAGGCGGGAATAATGAAAAACTGTTTTTT. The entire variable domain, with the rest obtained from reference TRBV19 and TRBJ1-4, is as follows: DGGITQSPKYLFRKEGQNVTLSCEQNLNHDAMYWYRQDPGQGLRLIYYSQIVNDFQKGDIAEGYSVSREKKESFPLTVTSAQKNPTAFYLCASSMTGGNNEKLFFGSGTQLSVL.